The T cell receptor beta chain under discussion was sequenced for a study of blood T cell repertoires in COVID-19. On the study more broadly: The origin of the acute and convalescent COVID-19 samples was the United States, Italy and Spain. Nucleic acid was either cDNA or gDNA, and it came from T cells, B-cell-depleted T cells, or PBMCs.

Germline V gene data show CDR1 as SEHNR and CDR2 as FQNEAQ (reference sequence). The V and J ends lost 7 bases and 3 bases respectively, with 15 bases between them. The CDR3 runs to 14 residues. Authors' methods: Amplified reference gene primers provided the basis for estimating nucleated cell counts. Clones were read by immunoSEQ multiplex PCR, and TCRdb kept only the in-frame ones, dropping some. V and J calls and clone size are those listed in that table; D and trimming were worked out from the DNA. Of some 260,000 clones listed, about 90% are singletons. The source is a woman in her 70s with COVID-19, enrolled during active disease. V is TRBV7-9 and J is TRBJ1-2; D remains ambiguous. The sample consisted of peripheral blood. The CDR3 coding sequence is TGTGCCAGCACCCTATCCCCGAGATACTATGGCTACACCTTC. It specifies CASTLSPRYYGYTF.